Below, 19 T cell receptor beta chains from the same sample are listed, as sequenced in a study of glioma-infiltrating T cells after dendritic cell vaccination. Time point denoted: after dendritic cell vaccination, including at tumor progression/relapse. Profiled with immunoSEQ multiplex PCR; TCRdb holds only in-frame clones, not every one. The profile shows tens of thousands of clones, roughly 87% of them singletons. The sequencing used blood, collected after dendritic cell vaccination. The source of these receptors is a human donor with glioblastoma.

This sequence joins TRBV7-4 and TRBJ1-5, with 7 bases fitting TRBD1. The CDR3 totals 15 residues. Trimming removed 5 bases from V and 2 bases from J; junction bases left unmatched: 6. Germline V gene data show CDR1 as SGHVT and CDR2 as SQSDAQ. The CDR3 sequence is CASSISGTGNQPQHF. Written as DNA, the CDR3 is TGTGCCAGCAGCATTTCCGGGACAGGCAATCAGCCCCAGCATTTT.

The chain is built from TRBV12-5 and TRBJ2-7; no reliable D call. CDR1 and CDR2 (germline): LGHNT, FRNRAP. V was trimmed by 0 bases and J by 0 bases, leaving 9 bases between them. The CDR3 is made up of 15 amino acids. The CDR3 DNA follows: TGTGCTAGTGGTTTGGTACTTGAGATCTCCTACGAGCAGTACTTC. Encoded protein: CASGLVLEISYEQYF.

Note on this clone: This sample includes further DNA sequences coding for the same CDR3. This chain connects TRBV6-5 to TRBJ1-1, with D possibly TRBD1 on 6 matching bases. The V end was cut by 8 bases, the J end by 5 bases, with 21 bases between. Germline values: CDR1 MNHEY, CDR2 SVGAGI. CDR3 size: 15 residues. This CDR3 reads CASGAGGNRGTEAFF. The CDR3 coding sequence is TGTGCCAGCGGGGCGGGGGGCAATAGGGGTACTGAAGCTTTCTTT.

The V call is TRBV5-1, the J call TRBJ1-4, with 7 nucleotides matching TRBD1. J lost 6 bases, V lost 0 bases, and 2 bases had no gene match. The germline CDR1 and CDR2 sequences are SGHRS and YFSETQ. CDR3 size: 14 residues. Here the CDR3 reads CASSLGTGHEKLFF. The CDR3 nucleotides are TGCGCCAGCAGCTTGGGGACAGGTCATGAAAAACTGTTTTTT.

The chain carries TRBV9 and TRBJ2-7; 8 nucleotides line up with TRBD2. Germline lookup yields CDR1 SGDLS and CDR2 YYNGEE. The CDR3 spans 15 residues. Trimming took 1 base from V and 7 from J; bases not matched to a gene: 10. The DNA of the CDR3 is TGTGCCAGCAGCGTAAACGGGGGGGCCGAGGAGGAGCAGTACTTC. Its translation is CASSVNGGAEEEQYF.

The chain uses TRBV15 and TRBJ1-2; 7 bases match TRBD1. J gave up 4 bases and V 5 bases, and 13 bases lay outside the gene matches. Per germline, CDR1 LNHNV and CDR2 YYDKDF (reference sequence). The CDR3 length is 16 residues. Written as DNA, the CDR3 is TGTGCCACCAGCCCTTTATTGATAAGGGGGCCCTATGGCTACACCTTC. It codes for CATSPLLIRGPYGYTF.

The table lists this clone with a count of one. This chain uses TRBV6-5 with TRBJ2-2; no clear D gene. The CDR3 covers 14 residues. Trimming took 6 bases from V and 3 from J, leaving 11 bases between them. Germline CDR1 is MNHEY and CDR2 is SVGAGI. CDR3 nucleotides: TGTGCCAGCAGACCCGGGTCGGACACCGGGGAGCTGTTTTTT. Translated: CASRPGSDTGELFF.

The V call is TRBV18, the J call TRBJ1-1, with D possibly matching TRBD1 (5 bases). The V gene's germline CDR1 is KGHSH and CDR2 LQKENI. The CDR3 length is 15 residues. Trimming left V 3 bases short and J 2 bases short, with 13 bases between. The CDR3 coding sequence is TGTGCCAGCTCACCCGAACGGGGGAGTAACACTGAAGCTTTCTTT. Residues: CASSPERGSNTEAFF.

Turning to this clone: Different DNA sequences within this sample yield the same CDR3. The genes are TRBV6-5 and TRBJ1-1; 7 bases fit TRBD1. Germline V gene data show CDR1 as MNHEY and CDR2 as SVGAGI. This CDR3 region has 16 residues. V lost 0 bases, J lost 1 base, and 5 bases stayed unmatched. This chain's CDR3 is CASSYSGGRGNTEAFF. The DNA for the CDR3 is TGTGCCAGCAGTTACTCAGGGGGCCGGGGGAACACTGAAGCTTTCTTT.

The CDR3 nucleotides are TGCAGCGTTGAGCGGTCCTACAATGAGCAGTTCTTC. Protein product: CSVERSYNEQFF. The genes are TRBV29-1 and TRBJ2-1, with no clear D. Germline CDR1 is SQVTM and CDR2 is ANQGSEA. V gave up 3 bases and J gave up 1 base, with 4 bases separating them. The CDR3 runs to 12 residues.

This clone occurred a few times. The chain carries TRBV5-1 and TRBJ1-2; a possible D gene is TRBD1 (6 bases). The V gene's germline CDR1 is SGHRS and CDR2 YFSETQ. This CDR3 is built from 18 residues. V was cut by 0 bases and J by 6 bases, with 24 bases left in between. CDR3 residues: CASSLASSYSTGWDGYTF. As DNA, the CDR3 is TGCGCCAGCAGCTTGGCCTCGAGTTATTCGACAGGATGGGATGGCTACACCTTC.

For this clone: At one of its ends the junction is not consistent with the germline gene, which may arise from a read error. The J gene is TRBJ1-1, the V gene TRBV18; a possible D gene is TRBD1 (6 bases). Germline V CDR1 and CDR2: KGHSH, LQKENI. There are 15 residues in the CDR3. The CDR3 region has the DNA TGTGCCAGCTCACCGACAGGTTCTATGAACGCTGAAGCTTTCTTT. The encoded protein is CASSPTGSMNAEAFF.

V and J are TRBV19 and TRBJ1-4, with D possibly matching TRBD1 (5 bases). Trimming shortened V by 5 bases and J by 5 bases, and 12 bases separated the two germline ends. CDR3 length: 14 amino acids. Germline values: CDR1 LNHDA, CDR2 SQIVND (reference sequence). CDR3 bases: TGTGCCAGTAGTTTCATCGGGGGGAATGAAAAACTGTTTTTT. It translates to CASSFIGGNEKLFF.

The chain uses TRBV7-8 and TRBJ2-7, with D perhaps TRBD1 (6 bases). Germline CDR1 is SGHVS and CDR2 is FQNEAQ. The CDR3 is made up of 15 amino acids. The V gene lost 2 bases and the J gene lost 1 base, with 12 bases spanning the gap. The CDR3 here is CASSLPGQWSYEQYF. The DNA of the CDR3 is TGTGCCAGCAGCTTACCCGGACAGTGGTCCTACGAGCAGTACTTC. The full variable domain, rest sourced from reference TRBV7-8 and TRBJ2-7, is GAGVSQSPRYKVAKRGQDVALRCDPISGHVSLFWYQQALGQGPEFLTYFQNEAQLDKSGLPSDRFFAERPEGSVSTLKIQRTQQEDSAVYLCASSLPGQWSYEQYFGPGTRLTVT.

This chain uses TRBV7-8 with TRBJ1-1; TRBD1 matches 8 bases. Germline V lookup: CDR1 SGHVS, CDR2 FQNEAQ. This CDR3 spans 17 amino acids. V was clipped by 4 bases and J by 5 bases; unmatched bases: 15. In DNA form, the CDR3 reads TGTGCCAGCAGCTCCGGGGGAGCAGGGGGCCTTGGGACTGAAGCTTTCTTT. It specifies CASSSGGAGGLGTEAFF. Drawing the rest from reference TRBV7-8 and TRBJ1-1, the complete variable domain is GAGVSQSPRYKVAKRGQDVALRCDPISGHVSLFWYQQALGQGPEFLTYFQNEAQLDKSGLPSDRFFAERPEGSVSTLKIQRTQQEDSAVYLCASSSGGAGGLGTEAFFGQGTRLTVV.

V gene TRBV30 combines with J gene TRBJ2-2; D is uncertain. Trimming removed 2 bases from V and 0 bases from J, with 7 bases in between. Germline V gives CDR1 GTSNPN, CDR2 SVGIG (reference sequence). There are 14 residues in the CDR3. Written as DNA, the CDR3 is TGTGCCTGGAGTATTGCGGCGAACACCGGGGAGCTGTTTTTT. Its translation: CAWSIAANTGELFF.

The count of this clone is one. The chain employs TRBV4-3 and TRBJ2-7, with no clear D. The CDR3 is 16 amino acids. Germline V gives CDR1 LGHNA, CDR2 YSLEER. V was clipped by 0 bases and J by 4 bases, with 16 bases between them. The CDR3 sequence is CASSQEARPYLYEQYF. Here the CDR3 DNA reads TGCGCCAGCAGCCAAGAGGCTAGGCCATACCTTTACGAGCAGTACTTC.

This clone was seen a few times. V and J are TRBV29-1 and TRBJ2-2, with 14 bases aligning to TRBD2. The V gene end was trimmed by 1 base and the J gene end by 10 bases; junction bases not matched to a gene: 11. The CDR3 contains 17 residues. Germline V CDR1 and CDR2: SQVTM, ANQGSEA. In nucleotides, the CDR3 is TGCAGCGTTGAAGGACTAGCGGGGGGGCCAAGGGGGGAGGAGCTGTTTTTT. This codes for CSVEGLAGGPRGEELFF.

This clone was seen a single time. The CDR3: CASSASFGTGELFF. The CDR3 nucleotides read TGCGCCAGCAGCGCATCTTTCGGAACCGGGGAGCTGTTTTTT. This rearrangement joins TRBV5-1 to TRBJ1-3; D is unclear. The tail of the sequence fits TRBJ2-2 better, so the J call may be wrong. Per germline, CDR1 SGHRS and CDR2 YFSETQ. The CDR3 is 14 amino acids.